This TCR beta chain was recovered during a study of blood T cell repertoires in COVID-19 (dated by TCRdb to the early 2020s). General notes on the study: Samples covering the acute and convalescent phases of COVID-19 were provided by collaborators in the United States, Italy and Spain. The prospective study material was composed of cDNA or gDNA derived from T cells, B-cell-depleted T cells, or PBMCs. Deeply sampled blood TCRbeta repertoires from subjects exposed to, actively infected with, or recovered from COVID-19 were included in the dataset. The repertoires were released in a freely available public database meant as a resource for research on the immune response to SARS-CoV-2. The samples were drawn from the first 160 participants of the ongoing ImmuneRACE study and from roughly 1,300 subjects provided by 6 global collaborators. A de-identified subject ID, COVID-19 status, age in years and sex were almost always included in the sample metadata. Where HLA class I and class II types were available, the types were taken from metadata supplied by the sample provider, not from assay-based typing. Overall study results and their limits: Clinical and demographic metadata were provided uncurated, with the amount varying by source and participant.

TCRbeta CDR3 regions were amplified from genomic DNA by means of the immunoSEQ Assay, a bias-controlled multiplex PCR. On the study's bioinformatics: Nucleated cell counts per sample were estimated from amplification of reference gene primers within the assay. To quantify the absolute abundance of each unique TCRbeta CDR3 rearrangement, sequence reads were collapsed and filtered. For each sample, productive Simpson clonality was calculated as the square root of Simpson's diversity index over productive rearrangements. What TCRdb holds here is the immuneACCESS table cut down to in-frame rearrangements. Part of the clones is not present; checked against another copy, under half of the missing clones reflect an unresolved V gene, and the others are unexplained. V, J and clone size were drawn from that table, and D and trimming were deduced from the DNA. Within this sample are about 190,000 clones, with 80% of them counted one time only. The top ten constitute about 7.2% of the sample.

A word on this clone: Its antigen remains unidentified. Base qualities are not at hand, and no much larger clone is one base apart.

V loses 3 bases of germline sequence and J loses 11 bases, and the interval between the two ends is 10 bases. The germline V gene sets CDR1 to ENHRY and CDR2 to SYGVKD. The CDR3 starts with the cysteine, ends with the phenylalanine, and has 11 residues. Only CDR3 DNA remains: 33 bases, in frame from the first base. Collaborating institutions collected whole blood in K2EDTA tubes following their own protocols. For TCRbeta analysis, collaborator samples were shipped as frozen whole blood, as isolated PBMCs, or as DNA extracted from either sample type. The receptor comes from a man aged 55 to 69 with acute or convalescent COVID-19. Sequenced input: peripheral blood. This receptor chain uses TRBV10-3 and TRBJ1-1, with the D gene too uncertain to name. The CDR3 reads as follows: CAISDPPLAFF. The DNA sequence is as follows: TGTGCCATCAGTGATCCCCCCCTCGCTTTCTTT.